Below, 19 T cell receptor beta chains from the same sample are listed, as sequenced in a study of T cells in Graves' hyperthyroidism and ophthalmopathy (dated by TCRdb to the late 2010s). Library preparation used multiplex PCR. Data came from an Illumina HiSeq 2000. The TCR beta CDR3 regions were amplified from RNA transcripts. The TCR CDR3 was subjected to a first round of RT-PCR using the HTBI primer set and the Qiagen OneStep RT-PCR kit. Using fastp at Q25 and MiXCR, TCRdb reprocessed the public reads and kept productive beta chains. For every CDR3 protein sequence, its rows merge into one entry that carries the most common genes and DNA. The sample records 370,000 or so distinct CDR3 sequences, about 25% of which are singletons. Less than 75% of the sample rests with the top ten. The source material was blood. The receptors come from a man in his forties or fifties with Graves' hyperthyroidism.

This clonotype has more than one count but fewer than ten. DNA for the CDR3: TGTGCCACCAGTGATACCAGGGACGGAGACAATGAGCAGTTCTTC. Translated, it gives CATSDTRDGDNEQFF. The chain couples TRBV24-1 to TRBJ2-1, with D perhaps being TRBD1 or TRBD2 (5 bases each). The CDR3 contains 15 residues. V lost 3 bases to trimming and J lost 5 bases, with 13 bases between them. Germline CDR1 KGHDR, CDR2 SFDVKD.

This chain connects TRBV5-1 to TRBJ2-3, with 13 bases aligning to TRBD2. The CDR3 extends over 17 amino acids. Unmatched junction bases numbered 10, after V lost 4 bases and J lost 5 bases. Germline V gives CDR1 SGHRS, CDR2 YFSETQ. CDR3 amino acids: CASSARTSGRQGDTQYF. The CDR3 DNA reads TGCGCCAGCAGCGCCCGGACTAGCGGGAGACAGGGAGATACGCAGTATTTT. The full variable domain, completed using reference TRBV5-1 and TRBJ2-3, is KAGVTQTPRYLIKTRGQQVTLSCSPISGHRSVSWYQQTPGQGLQFLFEYFSETQRNKGNFPGRFSGRQFSNSRSEMNVSTLELGDSALYLCASSARTSGRQGDTQYFGPGTRLTVL.

This sequence joins TRBV27 and TRBJ1-1; D remains ambiguous. This CDR3 comprises 15 residues. The germline V gene has CDR1 MNHEY and CDR2 SMNVEV (reference sequence). V was pared by 7 bases and J by 0 bases, with 15 bases between. The CDR3 loop reads CASTPGGGMNTEAFF. The CDR3 coding sequence is TGTGCCAGCACTCCCGGTGGCGGAATGAACACTGAAGCTTTCTTT.

V and J are TRBV9 and TRBJ1-4; D possibly corresponds to TRBD1 (5 bases). Trimming removed 2 bases at V and 7 bases at J, with 15 bases between. Germline V lookup: CDR1 SGDLS, CDR2 YYNGEE. The CDR3 covers 15 residues. CDR3 nucleotide sequence: TGTGCCAGCAGCGTTCAGGCAGGGAGAGGTGAAAAACTGTTTTTT. This encodes CASSVQAGRGEKLFF.

In its sample, this clonotype was seen a few times. V is TRBV27 and J is TRBJ2-7; 10 nucleotides agree with TRBD2. This CDR3 contains 15 residues. V gave up 6 bases and J gave up 3 bases; unmatched junction bases: 8. Germline V lookup: CDR1 MNHEY, CDR2 SMNVEV (reference sequence). CDR3: CASRPGTSDYYEQYF. CDR3 DNA sequence: TGTGCCAGCAGGCCCGGGACTAGCGATTACTACGAGCAGTACTTC.

The chain links TRBV7-9 to TRBJ2-5, with D possibly matching TRBD1 (5 bases). V lost 4 bases to trimming and J lost 5 bases, with 11 bases between them. Germline values: CDR1 SEHNR, CDR2 FQNEAQ (reference sequence). CDR3 length: 13 amino acids. Written as DNA, the CDR3 is TGTGCCAGCAGCTCTCAGGGATACGAGACCCAGTACTTC. Protein sequence: CASSSQGYETQYF.

The V gene is TRBV12-3 or TRBV12-4, the J gene TRBJ1-5; D is perhaps TRBD1 (5 bases). V was pared by 4 bases and J by 3 bases, with 22 bases between. This CDR3 has 18 residues. CDR3 loop: CASSWGVKGGSVNQPQHF. DNA of the CDR3: TGTGCCAGCAGTTGGGGGGTTAAGGGCGGAAGCGTCAATCAGCCCCAGCATTTT.

The V gene is TRBV6-1, the J gene TRBJ1-1; D may be TRBD1 (6 bases). The V end was cut by 5 bases, the J end by 1 base, with 17 bases between. The CDR3 has 16 amino acids. Germline V gives CDR1 MNHNS, CDR2 SASEGT. CDR3 DNA sequence: TGTGCCAGCAGTATTCCCGGACAGAGTTGGAACACTGAAGCTTTCTTT. This codes for CASSIPGQSWNTEAFF.

The chain uses TRBV5-1 and TRBJ2-1, with a possible D match to TRBD1 (5 bases). CDR1 SGHRS and CDR2 YFSETQ come from the germline V gene. V gave up 4 bases and J gave up 2 bases, with 19 bases separating them. This CDR3 contains 17 residues. This CDR3 reads CASSPGSGAPPYNEQFF. For the CDR3, the DNA is TGCGCCAGCAGCCCGGGTAGTGGGGCCCCCCCCTACAATGAGCAGTTCTTC.

This clonotype was seen ten or more times. The V and J genes are TRBV6-1 and TRBJ2-5, with 12 bases fitting TRBD2. The V gene's germline CDR1 is MNHNS and CDR2 SASEGT. The CDR3 consists of 15 residues. V was pared by 3 bases and J by 5 bases, with 4 bases of the junction left unmatched. The CDR3 nucleotides read TGTGCCAGCAGTGAGACTAGCGGGAGACACGAGACCCAGTACTTC. Translated, it gives CASSETSGRHETQYF.

This clonotype came up many times. The V gene is TRBV5-1, the J gene TRBJ2-2; TRBD2 matches at 13 bases. V shed 0 bases and J 9 bases; nucleotides not matched to a gene: 14. The CDR3 is made up of 19 amino acids. From germline, CDR1 is SGHRS and CDR2 YFSETQ. The CDR3 spells CASSLGDRGLAGARRELFF. The DNA for the CDR3 is TGCGCCAGCAGCTTGGGGGACAGAGGACTAGCGGGAGCGCGAAGGGAGCTGTTTTTT.

The rearrangement joins TRBV6-1 to TRBJ2-1, with D possibly being TRBD2 (6 bases). Germline V gene data show CDR1 as MNHNS and CDR2 as SASEGT. This CDR3 is built from 15 residues. Deletions cut 7 bases from V and 1 base from J, with 14 bases between. The CDR3 coding sequence is TGTGCCAGCACCCACGGGAGACAGTCCTACAATGAGCAGTTCTTC. Amino acids: CASTHGRQSYNEQFF.

The rearrangement joins TRBV12-3 or TRBV12-4 to TRBJ1-2; no firm D call. With 0 bases removed from V and 8 bases from J, the gap between germline ends came to 13 bases. The CDR3 covers 14 residues. The CDR3 DNA is TGTGCCAGCAGTTTAGCGCTTGGGGAGACGGGCTACACCTTC. This gives the protein CASSLALGETGYTF.

This clonotype was found a few times. V gene TRBV11-2 combines with J gene TRBJ1-6; D is undetermined. The CDR3 is 14 amino acids. With 2 bases removed from V and 11 bases from J, the gap between germline ends came to 13 bases. The germline V gene encodes CDR1 SGHAT and CDR2 FQNNGV. The DNA of the CDR3 is TGTGCCAGCAGCTTACGGAGGGATTGGGCACCCCTCCACTTT. Protein: CASSLRRDWAPLHF.

The V call is TRBV6-1, the J call TRBJ1-3; no clear D gene. Trimming stripped 11 bases from V and 0 bases from J, with 8 bases between. Germline assignment: CDR1 MNHNS and CDR2 SASEGT. CDR3 length: 12 residues. For the CDR3, the DNA is TGTGCCTCGTCGGTCTCTGGAAACACCATATATTTT. This gives the protein CASSVSGNTIYF.

This clonotype was observed a few times. The chain carries TRBV20-1 and TRBJ1-1; D is ambiguous. V lost 6 bases, J lost 6 bases, and 11 bases lay in between. This CDR3 has 11 amino acids. Germline CDR1 DFQATT, CDR2 SNEGSKA (reference sequence). The CDR3 is CSAFFDSEAFF. The CDR3 bases are TGCAGTGCCTTCTTCGATTCTGAAGCTTTCTTT.

This clonotype was recorded many times. The chain carries TRBV11-3 and TRBJ2-7; possible D gene TRBD2, 5 bases. Trimming shortened V by 5 bases and J by 0 bases, and 17 bases separated the two germline ends. CDR3 length: 16 amino acids. Germline V gene lookup returns CDR1 SGHNT and CDR2 YENEEA. CDR3 DNA sequence: TGTGCCAGCAGCCCCAATCTAGCCATATCCTCCTACGAGCAGTACTTC. Its translation: CASSPNLAISSYEQYF.

This clonotype has a handful of counts. The CDR3 is CASSRGWQDGYTF. The CDR3 region has the DNA TGTGCCAGTAGCCGGGGGTGGCAGGATGGCTACACCTTC. This chain joins TRBV19 and TRBJ1-2; a possible D gene is TRBD1 (5 bases). The CDR3 spans 13 residues. Trimming shortened V by 6 bases and J by 6 bases, and 14 bases separated the two germline ends. Germline V gene lookup returns CDR1 LNHDA and CDR2 SQIVND (reference sequence).

This clonotype was detected a few times. V gene TRBV20-1 combines with J gene TRBJ2-3, with 10 bases lining up with TRBD2. The J segment lost 0 bases and the V segment lost 3 bases, leaving 6 bases of the junction unmatched. The CDR3 totals 16 residues. Germline V gives CDR1 DFQATT, CDR2 SNEGSKA (reference sequence). The CDR3 protein is CSASGPSGGSTDTQYF. The CDR3 DNA sequence: TGCAGTGCTAGTGGGCCTAGCGGGGGCAGCACAGATACGCAGTATTTT.